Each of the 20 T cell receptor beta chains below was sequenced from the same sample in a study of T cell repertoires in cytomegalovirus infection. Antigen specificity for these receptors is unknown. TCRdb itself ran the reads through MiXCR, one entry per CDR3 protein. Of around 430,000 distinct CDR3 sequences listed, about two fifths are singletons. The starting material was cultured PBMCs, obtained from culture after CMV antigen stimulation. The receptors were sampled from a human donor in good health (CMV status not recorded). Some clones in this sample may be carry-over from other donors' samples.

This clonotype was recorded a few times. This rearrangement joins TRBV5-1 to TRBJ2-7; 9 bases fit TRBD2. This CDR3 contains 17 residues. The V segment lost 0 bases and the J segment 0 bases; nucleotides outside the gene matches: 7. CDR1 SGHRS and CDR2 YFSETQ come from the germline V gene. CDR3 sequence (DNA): TGCGCCAGCAGCTTGGCCGCGGGAGGGTTTTCCTCCTACGAGCAGTACTTC. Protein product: CASSLAAGGFSSYEQYF.

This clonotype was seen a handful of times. As DNA, the CDR3 is TGTGCCAGCAGCTTCCGGGGCAAAACGGGCCCCGGGGAGCTGTTTTTT. It translates to CASSFRGKTGPGELFF. This chain links TRBV7-7 with TRBJ2-2; D may be TRBD1 or TRBD2 (5 bases each). With 3 bases removed from V and 6 bases from J, the gap between germline ends came to 17 bases. This CDR3 is built from 16 residues. Germline CDR1 is SSHAT and CDR2 is FNYEAQ (reference sequence).

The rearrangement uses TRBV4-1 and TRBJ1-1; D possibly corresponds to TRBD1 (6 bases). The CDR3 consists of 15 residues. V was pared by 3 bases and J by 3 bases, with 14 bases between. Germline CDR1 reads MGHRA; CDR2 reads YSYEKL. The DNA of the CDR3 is TGCGCCAGCAGCCATTGGGACACACAATACACTGAAGCTTTCTTT. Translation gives CASSHWDTQYTEAFF.

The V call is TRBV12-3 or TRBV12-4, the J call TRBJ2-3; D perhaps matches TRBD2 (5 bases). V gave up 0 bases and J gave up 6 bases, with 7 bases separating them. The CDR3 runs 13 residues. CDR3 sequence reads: CASSLAQRDTQYF. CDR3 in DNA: TGTGCCAGCAGTTTAGCGCAGCGGGATACGCAGTATTTT.

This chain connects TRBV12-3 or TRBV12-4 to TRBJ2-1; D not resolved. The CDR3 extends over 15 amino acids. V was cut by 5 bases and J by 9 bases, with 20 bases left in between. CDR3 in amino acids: CASSPPVTQSSEQFF. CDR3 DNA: TGTGCCAGCAGTCCCCCGGTCACGCAAAGCAGTGAGCAGTTCTTC.

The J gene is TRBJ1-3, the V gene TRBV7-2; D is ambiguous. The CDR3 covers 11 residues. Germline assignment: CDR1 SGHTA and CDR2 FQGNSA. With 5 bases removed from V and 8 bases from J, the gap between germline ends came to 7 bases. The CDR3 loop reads CASSLMDTIYF. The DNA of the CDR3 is TGTGCCAGCAGCCTTATGGACACCATATATTTT.

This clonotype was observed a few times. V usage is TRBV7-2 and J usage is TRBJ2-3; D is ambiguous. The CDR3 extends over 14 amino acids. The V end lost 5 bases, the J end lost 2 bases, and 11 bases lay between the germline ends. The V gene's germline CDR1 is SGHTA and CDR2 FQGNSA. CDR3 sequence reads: CASSPAPATDTQYF. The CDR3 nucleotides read TGTGCCAGCAGCCCCGCCCCGGCCACAGATACGCAGTATTTT.

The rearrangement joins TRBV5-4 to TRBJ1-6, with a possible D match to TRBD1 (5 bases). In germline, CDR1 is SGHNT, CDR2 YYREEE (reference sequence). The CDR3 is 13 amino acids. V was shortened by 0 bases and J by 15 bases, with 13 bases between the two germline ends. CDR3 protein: CASSLDIQGLLHF. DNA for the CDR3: TGTGCCAGCAGCTTGGATATCCAGGGTCTCCTCCACTTT.

The CDR3 protein is CASSQVWPRNTEAFF. The CDR3 nucleotides are TGTGCCAGCAGCCAAGTTTGGCCCCGGAACACTGAAGCTTTCTTT. The rearrangement links TRBV14 to TRBJ1-1; unclear D gene. The ends were cut back, 1 base at V and 1 base at J, with 10 bases in the middle. The germline V gene encodes CDR1 SGHDN and CDR2 FVKESK. This CDR3 has 15 amino acids.

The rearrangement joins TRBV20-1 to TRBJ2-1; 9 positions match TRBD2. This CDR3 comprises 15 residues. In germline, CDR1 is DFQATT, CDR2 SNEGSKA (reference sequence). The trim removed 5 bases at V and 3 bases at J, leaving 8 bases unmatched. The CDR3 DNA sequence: TGCAGTGCTGAGTCTAGCGGGGTTCTCTACAATGAGCAGTTCTTC. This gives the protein CSAESSGVLYNEQFF.

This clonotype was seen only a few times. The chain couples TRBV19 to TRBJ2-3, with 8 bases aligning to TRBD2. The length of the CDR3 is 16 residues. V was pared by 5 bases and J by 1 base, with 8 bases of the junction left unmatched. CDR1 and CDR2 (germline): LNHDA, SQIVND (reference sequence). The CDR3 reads CASSPGARGGTDTQYF. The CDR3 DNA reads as TGTGCCAGTAGTCCGGGGGCGCGGGGGGGCACAGATACGCAGTATTTT.

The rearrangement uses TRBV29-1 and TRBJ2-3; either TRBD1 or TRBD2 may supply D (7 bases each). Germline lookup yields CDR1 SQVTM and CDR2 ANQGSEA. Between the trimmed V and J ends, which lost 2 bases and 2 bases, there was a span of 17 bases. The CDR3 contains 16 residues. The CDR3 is CSVESQGREDTDTQYF. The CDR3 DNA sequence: TGCAGCGTTGAATCACAGGGGAGGGAGGACACAGATACGCAGTATTTT.

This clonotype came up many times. CDR3 DNA sequence: TGTGCCAGCTCACCGACCGGAGACTCCTACAATGAGCAGTTCTTC. Protein: CASSPTGDSYNEQFF. This chain uses TRBV18 with TRBJ2-1; D remains unclear. Between the trimmed V and J ends, which lost 3 bases and 0 bases, there was a span of 9 bases. CDR3 length: 15 amino acids. CDR1 is KGHSH and CDR2 is LQKENI in the germline V gene.

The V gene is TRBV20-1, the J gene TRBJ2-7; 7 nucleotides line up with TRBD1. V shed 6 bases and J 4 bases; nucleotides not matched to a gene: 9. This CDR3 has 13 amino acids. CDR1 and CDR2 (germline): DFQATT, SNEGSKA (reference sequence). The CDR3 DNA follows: TGCAGTGCAAATAGACAGGGTGGTTACGAGCAGTACTTC. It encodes CSANRQGGYEQYF.

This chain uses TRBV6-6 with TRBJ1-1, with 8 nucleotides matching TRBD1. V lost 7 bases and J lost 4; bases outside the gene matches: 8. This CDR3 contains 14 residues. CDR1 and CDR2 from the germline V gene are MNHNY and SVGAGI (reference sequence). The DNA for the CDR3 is TGTGCCAGCACCCTACAGGGGGGGTTCACTGAAGCTTTCTTT. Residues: CASTLQGGFTEAFF.

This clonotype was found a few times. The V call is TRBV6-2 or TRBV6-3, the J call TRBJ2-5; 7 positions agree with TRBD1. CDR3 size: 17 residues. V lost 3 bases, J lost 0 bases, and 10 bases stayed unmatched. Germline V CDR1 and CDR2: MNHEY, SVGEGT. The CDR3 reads CASSYRQGTVNQETQYF. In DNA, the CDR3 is TGTGCCAGCAGTTATCGCCAGGGGACAGTGAACCAAGAGACCCAGTACTTC.

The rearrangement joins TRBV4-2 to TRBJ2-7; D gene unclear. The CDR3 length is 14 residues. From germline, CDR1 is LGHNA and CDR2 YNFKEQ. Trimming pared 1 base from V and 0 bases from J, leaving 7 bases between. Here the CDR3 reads CASSQGPSSYEQYF. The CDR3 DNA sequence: TGTGCCAGCAGCCAAGGCCCGAGCTCCTACGAGCAGTACTTC.

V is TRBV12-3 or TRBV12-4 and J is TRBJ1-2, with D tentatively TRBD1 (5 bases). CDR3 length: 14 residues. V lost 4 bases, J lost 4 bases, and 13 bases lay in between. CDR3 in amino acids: CASSWQGSGYGYTF. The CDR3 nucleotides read TGTGCCAGCAGTTGGCAGGGATCAGGCTATGGCTACACCTTC.

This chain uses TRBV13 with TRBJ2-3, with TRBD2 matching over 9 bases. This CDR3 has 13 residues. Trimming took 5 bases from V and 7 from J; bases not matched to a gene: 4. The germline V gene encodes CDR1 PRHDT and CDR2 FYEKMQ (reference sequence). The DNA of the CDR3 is TGTGCCAGCAGCGGACTAGCGAGATATACGCAGTATTTT. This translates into CASSGLARYTQYF. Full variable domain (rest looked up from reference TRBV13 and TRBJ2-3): AAGVIQSPRHLIKEKRETATLKCYPIPRHDTVYWYQQGPGQDPQFLISFYEKMQSDKGSIPDRFSAQQFSDYHSELNMSSLELGDSALYFCASSGLARYTQYFGPGTRLTVL.

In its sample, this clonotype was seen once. CDR3 sequence (DNA): TGTGCTAGTGCCCCGAACCAGAACACTGAAGCTTTCTTT. Translating gives CASAPNQNTEAFF. This chain connects TRBV12-5 to TRBJ1-1; D is uncertain. Germline V gives CDR1 LGHNT, CDR2 FRNRAP. Trimming shortened V by 7 bases and J by 1 base, and 10 bases separated the two germline ends. This CDR3 comprises 13 residues.